These 31 T cell receptor beta chains were all obtained from the same sample, sequenced in a study of T-cell reconstitution after alpha-beta-depleted transplantation in children (dated by TCRdb to 2016 to 2017). The protocol used for the library was PCR. Reads for this sample came from an Illumina HiSeq 2500. Molecular barcoding was employed in the preparation of TCR libraries, with unique molecular identifiers being used to normalize TCRbeta repertoire quantification. TCRdb reprocessing: public reads trimmed at Q25 with fastp, clones called with MiXCR, in-frame beta chains kept. One record per CDR3 amino acid sequence lists the most common genes and DNA. The sample table lists about 420,000 distinct CDR3 sequences, about 17% of them with a count of one. Approximately 28% of the sample lies in the top ten. This sample's treatment or condition label indicates: allogeneic hematopoietic cell transplantation with graft depleted of TCRalphabeta T cells and CD19 B cells.

Sequences were derived from PBMCs, mostly from graft donor cells, sampled 360 days after TCRalphabeta/CD19-depleted stem cell transplant. All receptors derive from a boy under three years old who had a stem cell transplant for Wiskott-Aldrich syndrome, so the T cells may come from the graft donor.

J is TRBJ2-7 and V is TRBV14, with D perhaps TRBD1 (6 bases). The germline V gene encodes CDR1 SGHDN and CDR2 FVKESK. Trimming cost V 5 bases and J 3 bases, with 11 bases left between them. The CDR3 is 13 residues long. Here the CDR3 reads CASSEIQGYEQYF. The CDR3 bases are TGTGCCAGCAGCGAAATACAGGGCTACGAGCAGTACTTC. The full variable domain, its missing parts supplied by reference TRBV14 and TRBJ2-7, is EAGVTQFPSHSVIEKGQTVTLRCDPISGHDNLYWYRRVMGKEIKFLLHFVKESKQDESGMPNNRFLAERTGGTYSTLKVQPAELEDSGVYFCASSEIQGYEQYFGPGTRLTVT.

This clonotype has a count of ten or more. This sequence joins TRBV12-3 or TRBV12-4 and TRBJ1-3; no reliable D call. The CDR3 contains 15 residues. Deletions cut 3 bases from V and 4 bases from J, with 13 bases between. The DNA of the CDR3 is TGTGCCAGCAGTTTCTGGGCGTTGGAGGGAAACACCATATATTTT. As protein: CASSFWALEGNTIYF.

The chain uses TRBV30 and TRBJ2-3; no clear D. V was pared by 3 bases and J by 2 bases, with 12 bases between. Germline-derived CDR1 and CDR2 are GTSNPN and SVGIG (reference sequence). The CDR3 is 14 amino acids. The CDR3 region is CAWSPNKVTDTQYF. For the CDR3, the DNA is TGTGCCTGGAGCCCTAATAAGGTCACAGATACGCAGTATTTT. Full variable domain (outside the CDR3, taken from reference TRBV30 and TRBJ2-3): SQTIHQWPATLVQPVGSPLSLECTVEGTSNPNLYWYRQAAGRGLQLLFYSVGIGQISSEVPQNLSASRPQDRQFILSSKKLLLSDSGFYLCAWSPNKVTDTQYFGPGTRLTVL.

This chain uses TRBV12-3 or TRBV12-4 with TRBJ2-1; 14 positions agree with TRBD2. The length of the CDR3 is 16 residues. V lost 4 bases and J lost 8; bases outside the gene matches: 7. The CDR3 reads CASSYGLAGGLHEQFF. The CDR3 DNA is TGTGCCAGCAGTTACGGACTAGCGGGGGGTCTGCATGAGCAGTTCTTC.

The chain links TRBV30 to TRBJ2-3; no clear D gene. CDR3 length: 14 amino acids. V was clipped by 0 bases and J by 6 bases, with 13 bases between them. From germline, CDR1 is GTSNPN and CDR2 SVGIG (reference sequence). DNA for the CDR3: TGTGCCTGGAGTGTACGGGTCACGAGGGATACGCAGTATTTT. It translates to CAWSVRVTRDTQYF. The entire variable domain, with the rest obtained from reference TRBV30 and TRBJ2-3, is as follows: SQTIHQWPATLVQPVGSPLSLECTVEGTSNPNLYWYRQAAGRGLQLLFYSVGIGQISSEVPQNLSASRPQDRQFILSSKKLLLSDSGFYLCAWSVRVTRDTQYFGPGTRLTVL.

The chain uses TRBV5-1 and TRBJ1-2; D not resolved. Deletions cut 1 base from V and 5 bases from J, with 15 bases between. Looked up from germline, CDR1 is SGHRS and CDR2 is YFSETQ. CDR3 length: 15 amino acids. The CDR3 region is CASSLLEGIGYGYTF. DNA of the CDR3: TGCGCCAGCAGCTTGCTGGAAGGAATTGGATATGGCTACACCTTC.

J is TRBJ2-1 and V is TRBV6-1, with TRBD2 identical over 8 bases. Per the germline V gene, CDR1 is MNHNS and CDR2 is SASEGT. This CDR3 contains 15 residues. Trimming removed 7 bases from V and 5 bases from J; junction bases left unmatched: 10. The DNA of the CDR3 is TGTGCCAGCACCAAAGGGCGACTAGCGAACAATGAGCAGTTCTTC. Translated, it gives CASTKGRLANNEQFF.

J is TRBJ2-1 and V is TRBV11-3; 11 nucleotides line up with TRBD2. The CDR3 extends over 16 amino acids. The V gene end was trimmed by 2 bases and the J gene end by 3 bases; junction bases not matched to a gene: 3. The germline gives CDR1 SGHNT, CDR2 YENEEA. As DNA, the CDR3 is TGTGCCAGCAGCTTATTAGCGGGAGGGTACTACAATGAGCAGTTCTTC. This gives the protein CASSLLAGGYYNEQFF.

This chain joins TRBV12-3 or TRBV12-4 and TRBJ2-5; D is tentatively TRBD1 or TRBD2 (6 bases each). V was shortened by 8 bases and J by 8 bases, with 18 bases between the two germline ends. CDR3 length equals 13 residues. CDR3 nucleotides: TGTGCCAGCTCCAGCGGTGGAGGGGGAACCCAGTACTTC. The encoded protein is CASSSGGGGTQYF.

The rearrangement joins TRBV27 to TRBJ2-7, with D tentatively TRBD1 (5 bases). The CDR3 runs to 13 residues. From germline, CDR1 is MNHEY and CDR2 SMNVEV (reference sequence). V lost 8 bases and J 5 bases, leaving 16 bases between the germline ends. CDR3 in amino acids: CASGAPGWDEQYF. In DNA form, the CDR3 reads TGTGCCAGCGGGGCCCCAGGGTGGGACGAGCAGTACTTC.

The V call is TRBV20-1, the J call TRBJ1-1, with a possible D match to TRBD1 (6 bases). V was trimmed by 4 bases and J by 2 bases, leaving 11 bases between them. The CDR3 length is 13 residues. The V gene's germline CDR1 is DFQATT and CDR2 SNEGSKA (reference sequence). The CDR3: CSANRDTNTEAFF. DNA of the CDR3: TGCAGTGCTAACAGGGATACCAACACTGAAGCTTTCTTT.

The chain joins TRBV24-1 to TRBJ2-1, with D hard to call. CDR3 length: 17 residues. The V and J ends lost 4 bases and 7 bases respectively, with 22 bases between them. CDR1 is KGHDR and CDR2 is SFDVKD in the germline V gene. The CDR3 DNA sequence: TGTGCCACCAGTGACAACCACCCTCAGGCAGCGTATAATGAGCAGTTCTTC. Its protein product is CATSDNHPQAAYNEQFF.

This rearrangement joins TRBV5-4 to TRBJ2-7; TRBD1 matches 9 bases. This CDR3 region has 15 residues. Germline CDR1 is SGHNT and CDR2 is YYREEE (reference sequence). V was pared by 4 bases and J by 1 base, with 6 bases of the junction left unmatched. The CDR3: CASSPDGTGSYEQYF. In nucleotides, the CDR3 is TGTGCCAGCAGCCCGGACGGGACAGGGTCCTACGAGCAGTACTTC.

This sequence joins TRBV25-1 and TRBJ1-6, with 10 bases that match TRBD1. V shed 6 bases, J shed 9 bases, and the junction held 5 bases outside the gene matches. CDR1 is MGHDK and CDR2 is SYGVNS in the germline V gene. The CDR3 loop spans 14 amino acids. CDR3 sequence: CASRTGGEGSPLHF. For the CDR3, the DNA is TGTGCCAGCAGGACAGGGGGCGAGGGTTCACCCCTCCACTTT.

This clonotype has only a few counts. The rearrangement joins TRBV20-1 to TRBJ1-1; no clear D gene. This CDR3 is built from 11 residues. V lost 3 bases and J 7 bases, leaving 9 bases between the germline ends. Germline loops: CDR1 DFQATT, CDR2 SNEGSKA (reference sequence). The CDR3 DNA reads as TGCAGTGCTAGCACCCGACGTGAAGCTTTCTTT. Its protein is CSASTRREAFF.

This clonotype was picked up many times. The chain is built from TRBV20-1 and TRBJ2-5; D unclear. Germline V gene data show CDR1 as DFQATT and CDR2 as SNEGSKA (reference sequence). Trimming took off 6 bases at V and 6 bases at J, with 14 bases between the two ends. CDR3 length equals 12 residues. Here the CDR3 reads CSAAGPTQTQYF. The CDR3 DNA follows: TGCAGTGCCGCCGGGCCGACACAGACCCAGTACTTC.

This chain joins TRBV10-2 and TRBJ2-5; possibly TRBD1 for D (6 bases). The CDR3 is 14 amino acids. The V and J ends lost 6 bases and 4 bases respectively, with 15 bases between them. CDR1 is WSHSY and CDR2 is SAAADI in the germline V gene. Here the CDR3 reads CASSGQTRRETQYF. The CDR3 DNA reads TGCGCCAGCAGCGGACAGACGAGGCGAGAGACCCAGTACTTC.

This clonotype appeared a few times. This chain uses TRBV19 with TRBJ2-7; 9 nucleotides line up with TRBD1. The V and J ends lost 3 bases and 4 bases, in that order; junction bases with no gene match: 7. CDR1 is LNHDA and CDR2 is SQIVND in the germline V gene (reference sequence). The CDR3 is 15 residues long. The CDR3 sequence: CASSIGGTGPYEQYF. The CDR3 coding sequence is TGTGCCAGTAGTATTGGGGGGACAGGGCCTTACGAGCAGTACTTC. The variable domain in full, with the rest retrieved from reference TRBV19 and TRBJ2-7, is DGGITQSPKYLFRKEGQNVTLSCEQNLNHDAMYWYRQDPGQGLRLIYYSQIVNDFQKGDIAEGYSVSREKKESFPLTVTSAQKNPTAFYLCASSIGGTGPYEQYFGPGTRLTVT.

This clonotype was seen a handful of times. This chain joins TRBV12-3 or TRBV12-4 and TRBJ2-1; D may be TRBD1 or TRBD2 (5 bases each). V was pared by 7 bases and J by 9 bases, with 22 bases between. The CDR3 is 15 residues long. The chain's CDR3 is CASNPGPTPIGEQFF. The DNA for the CDR3 is TGTGCCAGCAATCCGGGACCAACTCCAATTGGTGAGCAGTTCTTC.

In its sample, this clonotype was seen a few times. This sequence joins TRBV4-1 and TRBJ2-2; the match to TRBD2 covers 11 bases. The CDR3 contains 17 residues. Germline CDR1 is MGHRA and CDR2 is YSYEKL. Unmatched junction bases numbered 9, after V lost 2 bases and J lost 7 bases. This CDR3 reads CASSQRVAGGPNGELFF. The CDR3 DNA follows: TGCGCCAGCAGCCAACGTGTAGCGGGGGGGCCAAACGGGGAGCTGTTTTTT.

The chain links TRBV7-9 to TRBJ2-2, with D hard to call. Per the germline V gene, CDR1 is SEHNR and CDR2 is FQNEAQ (reference sequence). The CDR3 is 15 residues long. V shed 4 bases and J shed 3 bases, with 12 bases lying between them. Here the CDR3 DNA reads TGTGCCAGCAGCTCCAAGGCTACCCACACCGGGGAGCTGTTTTTT. Protein sequence: CASSSKATHTGELFF.

This clonotype was seen a few times. The chain links TRBV4-1 to TRBJ2-7; TRBD2 agrees at 8 bases. Trimming removed 1 base from V and 2 bases from J; junction bases left unmatched: 10. CDR1 is MGHRA, CDR2 YSYEKL, per germline. This CDR3 has 17 residues. CDR3 amino acids: CASSQVYPSGGTYEQYF. In nucleotides, the CDR3 is TGCGCCAGCAGCCAAGTATATCCCAGCGGGGGAACCTACGAGCAGTACTTC.

This clonotype has only a few counts. The chain couples TRBV14 to TRBJ2-1; 8 positions match TRBD1. V lost 4 bases to trimming and J lost 8 bases; unmatched junction nucleotides: 13. This CDR3 is 16 amino acids long. Germline V gene data show CDR1 as SGHDN and CDR2 as FVKESK. CDR3 DNA: TGTGCCAGCAGCCGACGAGGACAGGGTGCCCTCTATGAGCAGTTCTTC. This codes for CASSRRGQGALYEQFF.

This clonotype was seen a few times. The chain combines TRBV9 with TRBJ2-7; 11 bases fit TRBD2. The CDR3 covers 14 residues. The J segment lost 3 bases and the V segment lost 4 bases, leaving 3 bases of the junction unmatched. Germline V gives CDR1 SGDLS, CDR2 YYNGEE. The CDR3 is CASSSGTSGYEQYF. The CDR3 nucleotides read TGTGCCAGCAGCTCCGGGACTAGCGGCTACGAGCAGTACTTC.

The V call is TRBV12-3 or TRBV12-4, the J call TRBJ2-3; 7 bases map to TRBD2. This CDR3 is built from 13 residues. The trim removed 6 bases at V and 9 bases at J, leaving 9 bases unmatched. The CDR3 nucleotides read TGTGCCAGCAGCCGAGCGGGAATCCTAACGCAGTATTTT. Amino acid sequence: CASSRAGILTQYF.

This clonotype turned up a few times. V gene TRBV30 combines with J gene TRBJ2-2; unclear D gene. V shed 4 bases and J shed 6 bases, with 6 bases lying between them. The CDR3 length is 11 residues. Germline V lookup: CDR1 GTSNPN, CDR2 SVGIG (reference sequence). CDR3 DNA: TGTGCCTGGAAAAGAGCCGGGGAGCTGTTTTTT. Translation gives CAWKRAGELFF.

Ten or more counts support this clonotype. The rearrangement joins TRBV5-1 to TRBJ2-5; D call uncertain. In germline, CDR1 is SGHRS, CDR2 YFSETQ. CDR3 length: 13 residues. The V gene lost 2 bases and the J gene lost 4 bases, with 9 bases spanning the gap. The CDR3 protein is CASSFLLGETQYF. In DNA form, the CDR3 reads TGCGCCAGCAGCTTCCTACTGGGAGAGACCCAGTACTTC.

The chain employs TRBV12-3 or TRBV12-4 and TRBJ2-3, with a weak D call TRBD2 (5 bases). Trimming removed 4 bases from V and 6 bases from J, with 5 bases in between. The CDR3 covers 11 residues. The CDR3 bases are TGTGCCAGCAGTTGGAGGGATACGCAGTATTTT. It encodes CASSWRDTQYF.

The chain couples TRBV2 to TRBJ2-5; no clear D gene. V was pared by 9 bases and J by 7 bases, with 12 bases between. The germline V gene has CDR1 SNHLY and CDR2 FYNNEI. The CDR3 runs 11 residues. The CDR3 DNA is TGTGCCAGTACGTCATTCGGGACCCAGTACTTC. Residues: CASTSFGTQYF.

The V and J genes are TRBV2 and TRBJ2-1; 10 bases agree with TRBD2. V lost 2 bases to trimming and J lost 0 bases; unmatched junction nucleotides: 10. Per germline, CDR1 SNHLY and CDR2 FYNNEI. This CDR3 region has 19 residues. The CDR3 DNA follows: TGTGCCAGCAGTGAATGGAGCGGGAGGGCGTCGAGCTCCTACAATGAGCAGTTCTTC. This sequence encodes CASSEWSGRASSSYNEQFF.

In this sample, this clonotype turned up a few times. The chain employs TRBV3-1 and TRBJ2-5; TRBD2 agrees at 9 bases. The CDR3 runs to 16 residues. Losses at the gene ends were 1 base for V and 2 bases for J; bases not matched to a gene: 5. The germline V gene encodes CDR1 LGHDT and CDR2 YNNKEL (reference sequence). DNA for the CDR3: TGTGCCAGCAGCCAAGGGGCGGGAGGGTGGCAAGAGACCCAGTACTTC. Residues: CASSQGAGGWQETQYF.